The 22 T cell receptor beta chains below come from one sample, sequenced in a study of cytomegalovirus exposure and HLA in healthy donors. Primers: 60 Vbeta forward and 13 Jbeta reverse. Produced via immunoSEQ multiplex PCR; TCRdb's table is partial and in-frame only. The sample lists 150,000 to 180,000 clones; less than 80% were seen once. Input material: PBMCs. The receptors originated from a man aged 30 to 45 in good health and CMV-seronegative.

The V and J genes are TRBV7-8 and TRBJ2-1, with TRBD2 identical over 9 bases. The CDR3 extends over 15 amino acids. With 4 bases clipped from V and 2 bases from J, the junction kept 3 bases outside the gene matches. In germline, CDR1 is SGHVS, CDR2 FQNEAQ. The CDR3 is CASSSLAGAYNEQFF. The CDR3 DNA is TGTGCCAGCAGCTCCTTAGCGGGGGCCTACAATGAGCAGTTCTTC. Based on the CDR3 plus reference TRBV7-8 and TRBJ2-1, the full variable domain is GAGVSQSPRYKVAKRGQDVALRCDPISGHVSLFWYQQALGQGPEFLTYFQNEAQLDKSGLPSDRFFAERPEGSVSTLKIQRTQQEDSAVYLCASSSLAGAYNEQFFGPGTRLTVL.

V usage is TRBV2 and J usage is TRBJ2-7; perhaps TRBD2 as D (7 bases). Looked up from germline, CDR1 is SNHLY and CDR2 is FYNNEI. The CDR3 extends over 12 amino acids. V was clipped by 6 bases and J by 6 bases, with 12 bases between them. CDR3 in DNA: TGTGCCAGCAGGGCGGGGGCCCTCGAGCAGTACTTC. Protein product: CASRAGALEQYF.

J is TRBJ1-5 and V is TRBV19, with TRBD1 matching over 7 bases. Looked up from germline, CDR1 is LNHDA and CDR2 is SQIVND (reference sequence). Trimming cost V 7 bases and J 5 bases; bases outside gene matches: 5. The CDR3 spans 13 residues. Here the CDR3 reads CASKTGDYQPQHF. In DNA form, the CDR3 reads TGTGCCAGTAAAACAGGGGACTATCAGCCCCAGCATTTT.

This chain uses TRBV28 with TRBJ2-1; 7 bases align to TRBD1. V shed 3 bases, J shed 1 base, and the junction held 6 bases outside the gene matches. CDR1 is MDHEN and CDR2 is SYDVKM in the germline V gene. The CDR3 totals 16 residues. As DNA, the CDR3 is TGTGCCAGCAGTTTGTACGGACAGGATTCCTACAATGAGCAGTTCTTC. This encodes CASSLYGQDSYNEQFF.

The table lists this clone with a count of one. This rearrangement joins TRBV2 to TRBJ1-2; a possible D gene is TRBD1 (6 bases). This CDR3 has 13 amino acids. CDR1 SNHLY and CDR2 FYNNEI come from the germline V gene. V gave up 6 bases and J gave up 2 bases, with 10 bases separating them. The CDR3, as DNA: TGTGCCAGCAGCCTCACAGGGAACTATGGCTACACCTTC. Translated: CASSLTGNYGYTF.

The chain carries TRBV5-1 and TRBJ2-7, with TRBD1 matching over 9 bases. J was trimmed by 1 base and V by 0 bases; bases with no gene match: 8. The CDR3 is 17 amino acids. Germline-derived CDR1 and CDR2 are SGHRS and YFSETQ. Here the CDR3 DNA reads TGCGCCAGCAGCTTGGCCGGTTCTGGGACAGGGTCCTACGAGCAGTACTTC. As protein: CASSLAGSGTGSYEQYF.

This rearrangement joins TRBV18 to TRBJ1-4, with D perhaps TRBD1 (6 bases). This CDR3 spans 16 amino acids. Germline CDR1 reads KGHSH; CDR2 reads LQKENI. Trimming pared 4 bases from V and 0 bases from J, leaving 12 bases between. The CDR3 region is CASSQGQIATNEKLFF. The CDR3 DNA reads TGTGCCAGCTCACAAGGACAGATTGCAACTAATGAAAAACTGTTTTTT.

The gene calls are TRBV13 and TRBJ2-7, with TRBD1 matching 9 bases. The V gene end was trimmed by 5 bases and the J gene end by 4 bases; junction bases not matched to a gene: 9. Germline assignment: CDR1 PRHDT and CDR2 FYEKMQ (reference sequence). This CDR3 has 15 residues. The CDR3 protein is CASSVGTGSQYEQYF. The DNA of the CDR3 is TGTGCCAGCAGCGTGGGGACAGGGTCCCAGTACGAGCAGTACTTC.

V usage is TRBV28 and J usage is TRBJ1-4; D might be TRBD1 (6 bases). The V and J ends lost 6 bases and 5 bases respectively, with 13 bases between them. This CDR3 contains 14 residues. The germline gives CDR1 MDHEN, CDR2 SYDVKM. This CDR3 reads CASRGQLENEKLFF. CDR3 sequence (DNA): TGTGCCAGCAGGGGACAACTTGAGAATGAAAAACTGTTTTTT.

In nucleotides, the CDR3 is TGTGCCATCAGCTCGACAGGGGTAGCTGGAAACACCATATATTTT. Its protein product is CAISSTGVAGNTIYF. The rearrangement uses TRBV10-3 and TRBJ1-3; 8 nucleotides agree with TRBD1. The CDR3 is made up of 15 amino acids. The germline CDR1 and CDR2 sequences are ENHRY and SYGVKD. Unmatched junction bases numbered 6, after V lost 6 bases and J lost 2 bases.

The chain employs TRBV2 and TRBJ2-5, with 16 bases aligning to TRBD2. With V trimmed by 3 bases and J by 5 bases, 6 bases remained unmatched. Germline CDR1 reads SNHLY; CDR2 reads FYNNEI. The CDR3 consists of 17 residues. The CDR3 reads CASSEGLAGGPGETQYF. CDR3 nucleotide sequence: TGTGCCAGCAGTGAGGGACTAGCGGGGGGGCCAGGTGAGACCCAGTACTTC.

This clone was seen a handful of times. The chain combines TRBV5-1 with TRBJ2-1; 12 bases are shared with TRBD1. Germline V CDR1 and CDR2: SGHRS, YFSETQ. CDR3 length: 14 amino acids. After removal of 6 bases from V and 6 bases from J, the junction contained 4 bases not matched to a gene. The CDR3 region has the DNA TGCGCCAGCAACCGGGACAGGGGGCCCAATGAGCAGTTCTTC. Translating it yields CASNRDRGPNEQFF.

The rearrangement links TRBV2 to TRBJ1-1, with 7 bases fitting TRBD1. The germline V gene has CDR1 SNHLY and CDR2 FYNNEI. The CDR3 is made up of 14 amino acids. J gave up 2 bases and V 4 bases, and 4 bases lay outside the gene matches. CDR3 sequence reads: CASSGQGPNTEAFF. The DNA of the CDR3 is TGTGCCAGCAGTGGACAGGGTCCCAACACTGAAGCTTTCTTT. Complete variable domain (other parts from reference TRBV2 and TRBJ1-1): EPEVTQTPSHQVTQMGQEVILRCVPISNHLYFYWYRQILGQKVEFLVSFYNNEISEKSEIFDDQFSVERPDGSNFTLKIRSTKLEDSAMYFCASSGQGPNTEAFFGQGTRLTVV.

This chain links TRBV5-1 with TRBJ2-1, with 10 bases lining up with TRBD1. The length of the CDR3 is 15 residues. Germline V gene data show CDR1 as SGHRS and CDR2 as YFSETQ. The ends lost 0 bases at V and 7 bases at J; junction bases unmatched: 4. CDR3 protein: CASSLVGQGVNEQFF. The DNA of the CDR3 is TGCGCCAGCAGCTTGGTCGGACAGGGGGTTAATGAGCAGTTCTTC.

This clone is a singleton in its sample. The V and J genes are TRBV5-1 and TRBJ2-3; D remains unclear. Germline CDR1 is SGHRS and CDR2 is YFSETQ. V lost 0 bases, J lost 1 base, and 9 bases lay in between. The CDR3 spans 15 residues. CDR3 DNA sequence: TGCGCCAGCAGCTTGGTAACCTCAGGCACAGATACGCAGTATTTT. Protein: CASSLVTSGTDTQYF.

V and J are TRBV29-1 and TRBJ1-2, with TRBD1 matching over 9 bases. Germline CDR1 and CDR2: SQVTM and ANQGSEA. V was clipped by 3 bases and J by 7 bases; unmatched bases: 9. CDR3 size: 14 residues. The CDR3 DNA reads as TGCAGCGTTGAGTCGGGGGACAGGGTTGGTGGCTACACCTTC. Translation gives CSVESGDRVGGYTF.

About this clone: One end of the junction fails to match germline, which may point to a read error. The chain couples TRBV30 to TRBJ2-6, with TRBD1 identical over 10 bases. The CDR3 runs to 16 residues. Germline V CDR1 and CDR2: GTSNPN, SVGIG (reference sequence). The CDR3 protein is CAWGGQGNSGANVLPF. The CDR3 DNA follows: TGTGCCTGGGGGGGACAGGGGAACTCTGGGGCCAACGTCCTGCCTTTC.

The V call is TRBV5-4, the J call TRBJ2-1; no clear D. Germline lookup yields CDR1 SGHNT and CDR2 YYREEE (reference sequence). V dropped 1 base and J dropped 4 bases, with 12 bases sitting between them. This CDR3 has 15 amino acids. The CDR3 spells CASSLRSDGYNEQFF. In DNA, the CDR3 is TGTGCCAGCAGCTTGCGGTCTGACGGGTACAATGAGCAGTTCTTC.

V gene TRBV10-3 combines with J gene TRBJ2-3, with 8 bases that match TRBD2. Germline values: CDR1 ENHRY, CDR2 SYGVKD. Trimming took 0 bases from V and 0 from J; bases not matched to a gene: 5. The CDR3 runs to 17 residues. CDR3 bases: TGTGCCATCAGTGAGTCTCCTAGCGGGTCTAGCACAGATACGCAGTATTTT. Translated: CAISESPSGSSTDTQYF.

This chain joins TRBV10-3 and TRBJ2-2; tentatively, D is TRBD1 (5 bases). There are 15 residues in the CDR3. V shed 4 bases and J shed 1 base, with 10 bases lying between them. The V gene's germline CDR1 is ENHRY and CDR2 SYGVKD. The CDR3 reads CAISVGQGNTGELFF. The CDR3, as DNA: TGTGCCATCAGTGTGGGGCAGGGGAACACCGGGGAGCTGTTTTTT.

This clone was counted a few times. The CDR3 spells CASRPRTKNLDRHGYTF. CDR3 nucleotide sequence: TGTGCCAGCAGGCCTCGTACAAAGAACTTAGACAGACATGGCTACACCTTC. The rearrangement links TRBV2 to TRBJ1-2; a weak D match, TRBD1 (5 bases). The V end was cut by 6 bases, the J end by 6 bases, with 26 bases between. From germline, CDR1 is SNHLY and CDR2 FYNNEI. The CDR3 is 17 amino acids.

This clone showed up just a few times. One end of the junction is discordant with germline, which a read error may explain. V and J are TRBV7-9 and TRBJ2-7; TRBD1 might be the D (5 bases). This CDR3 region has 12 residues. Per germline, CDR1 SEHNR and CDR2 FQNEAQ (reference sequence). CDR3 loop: CSSTKGAAEQYF. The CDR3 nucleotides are TGTTCCAGCACTAAAGGGGCGGCCGAGCAGTACTTC.